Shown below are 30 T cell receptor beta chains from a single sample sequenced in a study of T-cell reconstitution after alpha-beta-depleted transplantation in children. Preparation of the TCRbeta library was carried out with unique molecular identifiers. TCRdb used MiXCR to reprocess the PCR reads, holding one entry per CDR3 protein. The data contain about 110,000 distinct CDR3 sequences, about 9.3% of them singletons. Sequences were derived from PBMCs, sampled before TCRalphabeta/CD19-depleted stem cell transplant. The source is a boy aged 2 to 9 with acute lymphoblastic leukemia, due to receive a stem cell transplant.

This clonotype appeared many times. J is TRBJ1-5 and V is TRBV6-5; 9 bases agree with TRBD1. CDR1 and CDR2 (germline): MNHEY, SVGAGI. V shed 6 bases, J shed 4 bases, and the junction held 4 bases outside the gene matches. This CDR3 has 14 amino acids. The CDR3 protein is CASSGQGKNQPQHF. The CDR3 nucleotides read TGTGCCAGCAGCGGACAGGGGAAAAATCAGCCCCAGCATTTT.

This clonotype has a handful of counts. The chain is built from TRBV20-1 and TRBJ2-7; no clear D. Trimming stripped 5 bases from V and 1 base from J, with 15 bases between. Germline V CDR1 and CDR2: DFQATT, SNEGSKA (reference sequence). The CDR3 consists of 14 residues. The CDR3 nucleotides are TGCAGTGCTGAAAACAAGGGATTGTCCTACGAGCAGTACTTC. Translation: CSAENKGLSYEQYF.

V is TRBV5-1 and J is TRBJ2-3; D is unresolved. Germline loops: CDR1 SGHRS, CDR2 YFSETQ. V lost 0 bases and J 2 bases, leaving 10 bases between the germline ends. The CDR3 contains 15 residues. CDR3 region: CASSLGPSLTDTQYF. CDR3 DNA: TGCGCCAGCAGCTTGGGTCCAAGCCTCACAGATACGCAGTATTTT.

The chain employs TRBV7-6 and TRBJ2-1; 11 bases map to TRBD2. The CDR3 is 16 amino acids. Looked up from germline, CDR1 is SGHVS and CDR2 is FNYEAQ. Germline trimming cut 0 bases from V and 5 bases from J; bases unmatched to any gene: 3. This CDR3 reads CASSLALTSGDNEQFF. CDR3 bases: TGTGCCAGCAGCTTAGCCCTGACTAGCGGGGACAATGAGCAGTTCTTC.

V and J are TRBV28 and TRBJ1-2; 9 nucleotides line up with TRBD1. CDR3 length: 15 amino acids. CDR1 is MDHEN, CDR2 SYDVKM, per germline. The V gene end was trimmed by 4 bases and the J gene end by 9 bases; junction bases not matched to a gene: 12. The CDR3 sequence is CASSSLPLGQGSYTF. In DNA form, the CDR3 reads TGTGCCAGCAGTTCTCTACCCCTGGGACAGGGAAGCTACACCTTC.

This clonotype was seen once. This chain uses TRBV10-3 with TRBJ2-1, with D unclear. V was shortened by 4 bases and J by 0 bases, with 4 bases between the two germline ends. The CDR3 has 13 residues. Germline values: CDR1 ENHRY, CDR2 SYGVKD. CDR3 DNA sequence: TGTGCCATCAGTGGCGACTCCTACAATGAGCAGTTCTTC. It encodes CAISGDSYNEQFF.

CDR3 loop: CASSPDRGLAFF. CDR3 nucleotides: TGCGCCAGCAGCCCGGACAGGGGGTTGGCTTTCTTT. The chain is built from TRBV5-1 and TRBJ1-1, with 10 bases aligning to TRBD1. The germline V gene has CDR1 SGHRS and CDR2 YFSETQ. CDR3 length equals 12 residues. The junction had 5 bases not matched to a gene; V was cut back by 4 bases and J by 11 bases.

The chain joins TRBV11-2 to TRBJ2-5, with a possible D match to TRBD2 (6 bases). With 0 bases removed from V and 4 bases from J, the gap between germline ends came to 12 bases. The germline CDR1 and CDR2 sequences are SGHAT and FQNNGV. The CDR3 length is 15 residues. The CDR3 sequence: CASSLERLARETQYF. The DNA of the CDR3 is TGTGCCAGCAGCTTAGAAAGGCTAGCGCGAGAGACCCAGTACTTC.

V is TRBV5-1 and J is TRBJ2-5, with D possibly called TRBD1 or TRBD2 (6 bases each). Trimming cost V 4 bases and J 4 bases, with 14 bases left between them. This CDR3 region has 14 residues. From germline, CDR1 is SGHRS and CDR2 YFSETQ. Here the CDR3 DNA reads TGCGCCAGCAGCCTTAACGGAGGGGGAGAGACCCAGTACTTC. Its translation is CASSLNGGGETQYF.

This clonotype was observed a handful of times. In DNA form, the CDR3 reads TGTGCCAGCAGCCTCATTGGGGGCAATGAGCAGTTCTTC. Its translation is CASSLIGGNEQFF. V and J are TRBV7-2 and TRBJ2-1, with D perhaps given as TRBD1 or TRBD2 (5 bases each). V was shortened by 5 bases and J by 6 bases, with 11 bases between the two germline ends. The length of the CDR3 is 13 residues. The germline V gene has CDR1 SGHTA and CDR2 FQGNSA.

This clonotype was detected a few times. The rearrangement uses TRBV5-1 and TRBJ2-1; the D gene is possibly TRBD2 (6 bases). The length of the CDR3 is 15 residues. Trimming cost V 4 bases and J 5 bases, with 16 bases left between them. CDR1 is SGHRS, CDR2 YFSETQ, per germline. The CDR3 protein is CASSVTGTRNNEQFF. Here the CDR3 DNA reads TGCGCCAGCAGCGTTACCGGGACTCGGAACAATGAGCAGTTCTTC.

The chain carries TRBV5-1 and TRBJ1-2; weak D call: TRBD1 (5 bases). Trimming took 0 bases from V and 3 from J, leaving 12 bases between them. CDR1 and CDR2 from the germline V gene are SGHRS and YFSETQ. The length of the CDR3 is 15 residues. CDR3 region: CASSLDGQGDYGYTF. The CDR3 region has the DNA TGCGCCAGCAGCTTGGATGGGCAGGGAGACTATGGCTACACCTTC.

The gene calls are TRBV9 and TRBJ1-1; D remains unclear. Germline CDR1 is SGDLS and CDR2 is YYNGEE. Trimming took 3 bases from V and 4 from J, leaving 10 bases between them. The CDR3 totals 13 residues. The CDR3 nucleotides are TGTGCCAGCAGCGCATCCTTCGGCACTGAAGCTTTCTTT. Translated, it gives CASSASFGTEAFF.

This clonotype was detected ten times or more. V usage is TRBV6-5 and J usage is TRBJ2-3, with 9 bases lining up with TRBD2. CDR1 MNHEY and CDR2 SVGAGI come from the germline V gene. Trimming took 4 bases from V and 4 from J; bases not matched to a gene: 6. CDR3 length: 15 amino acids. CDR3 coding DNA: TGTGCCAGCAGTTTTCTTGCGGGAGGGTCAGATACGCAGTATTTT. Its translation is CASSFLAGGSDTQYF.

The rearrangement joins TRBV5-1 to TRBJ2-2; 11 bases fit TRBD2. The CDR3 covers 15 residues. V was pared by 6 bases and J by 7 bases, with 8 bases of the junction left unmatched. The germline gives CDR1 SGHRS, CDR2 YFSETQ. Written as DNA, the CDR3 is TGCGCCAGCACCTTATTCCTAGCGGGAGGCGGGGAGCTGTTTTTT. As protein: CASTLFLAGGGELFF.

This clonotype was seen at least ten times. The DNA of the CDR3 is TGTGCCAGCAGCCATGACGGGACGCCCTACAATGAGCAGTTCTTC. Its translation: CASSHDGTPYNEQFF. The chain couples TRBV7-9 to TRBJ2-1, with D possibly called TRBD1 or TRBD2 (5 bases each). The V end was cut by 5 bases, the J end by 2 bases, with 13 bases between. The CDR3 covers 15 residues. The germline gives CDR1 SEHNR, CDR2 FQNEAQ (reference sequence).

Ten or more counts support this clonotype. The CDR3 region has the DNA TGCAGTGCTAGATTAGCGGGAGGCACAGATACGCAGTATTTT. This encodes CSARLAGGTDTQYF. The chain carries TRBV20-1 and TRBJ2-3; the match to TRBD2 covers 9 bases. J lost 1 base, V lost 2 bases, and 1 base had no gene match. The CDR3 runs to 14 residues. Germline CDR1 DFQATT, CDR2 SNEGSKA (reference sequence).

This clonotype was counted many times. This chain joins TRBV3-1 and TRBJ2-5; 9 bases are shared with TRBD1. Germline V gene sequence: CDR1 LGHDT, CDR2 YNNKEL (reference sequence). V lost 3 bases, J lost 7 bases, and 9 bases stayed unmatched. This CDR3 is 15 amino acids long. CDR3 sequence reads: CASSQATGGSVTQYF. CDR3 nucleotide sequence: TGTGCCAGCAGCCAGGCGACAGGGGGGAGTGTGACCCAGTACTTC.

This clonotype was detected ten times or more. In nucleotides, the CDR3 is TGCGCCAGCAGCCAGGGACAGGGGAGCTATGGCTACACCTTC. It is translated as CASSQGQGSYGYTF. This chain uses TRBV4-1 with TRBJ1-2, with TRBD1 matching 10 bases. J gave up 4 bases and V 3 bases, and 2 bases lay outside the gene matches. Looked up from germline, CDR1 is MGHRA and CDR2 is YSYEKL. The CDR3 is 14 residues long.

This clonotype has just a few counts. The CDR3 loop is CSAPSGYYEQYF. The CDR3 nucleotides are TGCAGTGCTCCTAGCGGCTACTACGAGCAGTACTTC. This chain joins TRBV20-1 and TRBJ2-7; 7 positions agree with TRBD2. Unmatched junction bases numbered 4, after V lost 5 bases and J lost 3 bases. The CDR3 is 12 residues long. The germline V gene encodes CDR1 DFQATT and CDR2 SNEGSKA (reference sequence).

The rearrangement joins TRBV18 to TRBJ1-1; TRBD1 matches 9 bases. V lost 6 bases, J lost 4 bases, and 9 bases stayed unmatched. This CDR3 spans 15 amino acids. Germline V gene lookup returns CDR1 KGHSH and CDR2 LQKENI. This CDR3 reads CASSPSPGQGTEAFF. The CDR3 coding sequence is TGTGCCAGCTCCCCTTCTCCGGGACAGGGCACTGAAGCTTTCTTT.

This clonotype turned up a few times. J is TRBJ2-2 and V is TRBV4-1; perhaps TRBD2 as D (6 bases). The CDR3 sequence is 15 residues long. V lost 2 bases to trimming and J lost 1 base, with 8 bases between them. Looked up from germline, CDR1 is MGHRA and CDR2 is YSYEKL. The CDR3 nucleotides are TGCGCCAGCAGCCAACGGCGGGAGAACACCGGGGAGCTGTTTTTT. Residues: CASSQRRENTGELFF.

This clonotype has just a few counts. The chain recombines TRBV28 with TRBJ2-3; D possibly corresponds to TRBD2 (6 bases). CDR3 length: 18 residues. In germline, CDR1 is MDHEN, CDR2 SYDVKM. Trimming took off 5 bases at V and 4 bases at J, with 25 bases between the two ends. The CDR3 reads CASSLGRIAGLGSDTQYF. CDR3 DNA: TGTGCCAGCAGTCTCGGGAGAATTGCGGGGTTGGGGTCAGATACGCAGTATTTT.

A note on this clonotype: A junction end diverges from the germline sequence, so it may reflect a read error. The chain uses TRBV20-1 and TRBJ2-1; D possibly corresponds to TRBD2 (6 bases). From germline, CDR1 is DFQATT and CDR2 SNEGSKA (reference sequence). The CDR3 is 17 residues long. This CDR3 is CCARDERGTGFNNEQFF. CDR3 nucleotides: TGCTGTGCTAGAGATGAACGCGGGACCGGATTTAACAATGAGCAGTTCTTC.

Here the CDR3 reads CASSFGPANYGYTF. The CDR3 bases are TGTGCCAGCAGTTTTGGGCCGGCTAACTATGGCTACACCTTC. This rearrangement joins TRBV12-3 or TRBV12-4 to TRBJ1-2, with no clear D. This CDR3 comprises 14 residues. The V end was cut by 3 bases, the J end by 0 bases, with 8 bases between.

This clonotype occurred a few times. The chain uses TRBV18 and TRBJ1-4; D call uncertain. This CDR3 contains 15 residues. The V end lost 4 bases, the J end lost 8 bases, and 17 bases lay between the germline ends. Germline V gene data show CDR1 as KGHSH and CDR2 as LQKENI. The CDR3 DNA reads TGTGCCAGCTCACTCCTAAACCTCCAGGAGGAAAAACTGTTTTTT. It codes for CASSLLNLQEEKLFF.

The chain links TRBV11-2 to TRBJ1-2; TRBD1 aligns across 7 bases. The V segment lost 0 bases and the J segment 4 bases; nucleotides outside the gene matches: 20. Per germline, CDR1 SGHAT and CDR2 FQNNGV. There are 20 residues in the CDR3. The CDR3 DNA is TGTGCCAGCAGCTTAGATCTAAGGGGGCCCCATCCCTCTCCGATCTATGGCTACACCTTC. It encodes CASSLDLRGPHPSPIYGYTF. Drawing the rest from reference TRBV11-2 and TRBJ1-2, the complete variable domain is EAGVAQSPRYKIIEKRQSVAFWCNPISGHATLYWYQQILGQGPKLLIQFQNNGVVDDSQLPKDRFSAERLKGVDSTLKIQPAKLEDSAVYLCASSLDLRGPHPSPIYGYTFGSGTRLTVV.

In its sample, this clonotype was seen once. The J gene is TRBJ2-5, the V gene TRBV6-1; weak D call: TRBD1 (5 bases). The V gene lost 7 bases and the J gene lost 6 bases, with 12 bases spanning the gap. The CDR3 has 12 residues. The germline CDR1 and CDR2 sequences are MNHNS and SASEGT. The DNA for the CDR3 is TGTGCCAGCAATGCAGGGCGCAAGACCCAGTACTTC. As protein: CASNAGRKTQYF.

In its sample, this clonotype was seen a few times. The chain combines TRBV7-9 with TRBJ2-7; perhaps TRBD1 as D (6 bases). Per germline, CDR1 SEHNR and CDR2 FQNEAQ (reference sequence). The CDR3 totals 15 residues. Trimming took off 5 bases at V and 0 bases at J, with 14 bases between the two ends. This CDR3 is CASSKTGLFSYEQYF. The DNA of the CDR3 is TGTGCCAGCAGCAAAACAGGGCTATTCTCCTACGAGCAGTACTTC.

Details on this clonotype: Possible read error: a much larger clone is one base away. The DNA of the CDR3 is TGTGCCAGCAGTGACTCTGGCGGGAGCACAGATACGCAGTATTTT. This codes for CASSDSGGSTDTQYF. The chain carries TRBV6-4 and TRBJ2-3; a weak D match, TRBD2 (5 bases). The CDR3 spans 15 residues. Trimming cost V 0 bases and J 0 bases, with 7 bases left between them. Germline V gene data show CDR1 as MRHNA and CDR2 as SNTAGT.